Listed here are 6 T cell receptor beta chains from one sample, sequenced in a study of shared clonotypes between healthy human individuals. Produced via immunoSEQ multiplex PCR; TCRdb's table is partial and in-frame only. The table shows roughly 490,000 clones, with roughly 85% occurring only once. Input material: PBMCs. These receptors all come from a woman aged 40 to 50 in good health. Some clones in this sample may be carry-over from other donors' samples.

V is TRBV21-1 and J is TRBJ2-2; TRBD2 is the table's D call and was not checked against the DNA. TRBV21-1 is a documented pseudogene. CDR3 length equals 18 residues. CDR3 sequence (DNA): TGTGCCAGCAGCAGATCCCAGGCGGGGCAAAACTGCGCCGGGGAGCTGTTTTTT. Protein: CASSRSQAGQNCAGELFF.

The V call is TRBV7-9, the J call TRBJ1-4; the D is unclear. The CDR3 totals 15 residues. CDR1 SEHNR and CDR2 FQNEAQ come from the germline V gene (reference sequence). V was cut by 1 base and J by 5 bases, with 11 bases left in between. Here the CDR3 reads CASSLVSTGNEKLFF. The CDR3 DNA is TGTGCCAGCAGCTTAGTCTCGACCGGAAATGAAAAACTGTTTTTT.

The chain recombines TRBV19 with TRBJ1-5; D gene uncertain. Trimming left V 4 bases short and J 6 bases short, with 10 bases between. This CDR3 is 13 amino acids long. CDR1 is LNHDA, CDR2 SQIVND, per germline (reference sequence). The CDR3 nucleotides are TGTGCCAGTAGTAATCAAGACGGTCAGCCCCAGCATTTT. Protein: CASSNQDGQPQHF. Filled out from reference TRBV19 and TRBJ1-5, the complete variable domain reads DGGITQSPKYLFRKEGQNVTLSCEQNLNHDAMYWYRQDPGQGLRLIYYSQIVNDFQKGDIAEGYSVSREKKESFPLTVTSAQKNPTAFYLCASSNQDGQPQHFGDGTRLSIL.

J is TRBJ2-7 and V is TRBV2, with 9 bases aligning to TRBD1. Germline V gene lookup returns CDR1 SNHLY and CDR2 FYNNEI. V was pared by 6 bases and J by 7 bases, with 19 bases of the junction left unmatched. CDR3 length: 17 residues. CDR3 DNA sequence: TGTGCCAGCAGCCCAGGGGCCCCGGGACAGGGTTTTGGGGAGCAGTACTTC. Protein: CASSPGAPGQGFGEQYF.

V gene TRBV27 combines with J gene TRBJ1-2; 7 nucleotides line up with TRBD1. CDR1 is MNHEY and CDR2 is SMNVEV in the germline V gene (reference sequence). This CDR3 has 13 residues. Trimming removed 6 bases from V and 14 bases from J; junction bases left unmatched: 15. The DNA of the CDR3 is TGTGCCAGCAGCCGCTCCCTCGGACAGGTTGGAACCTTC. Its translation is CASSRSLGQVGTF.

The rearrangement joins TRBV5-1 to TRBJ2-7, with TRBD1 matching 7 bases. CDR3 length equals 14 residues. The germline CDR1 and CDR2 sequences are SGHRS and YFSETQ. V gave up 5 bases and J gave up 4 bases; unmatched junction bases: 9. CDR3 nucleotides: TGCGCCAGCAGTTTGAGGGGGCCCGGATACGAGCAGTACTTC. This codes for CASSLRGPGYEQYF. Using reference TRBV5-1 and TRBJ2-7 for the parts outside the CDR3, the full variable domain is KAGVTQTPRYLIKTRGQQVTLSCSPISGHRSVSWYQQTPGQGLQFLFEYFSETQRNKGNFPGRFSGRQFSNSRSEMNVSTLELGDSALYLCASSLRGPGYEQYFGPGTRLTVT.